A selection of T cell receptor beta chains follows, all from one sample in a study of vaccination effects on CD4 cells after COVID-19. Method: immunoSEQ multiplex PCR; TCRdb's copy keeps in-frame clones and lacks some. The sample comprises 72,000 or so clones, about 74% of which are singletons, and 2.2% rests with the top ten. No antigens are known for them. Sequenced material: CD4+ T cells from PBMCs cultured without peptide, taken after COVID-19 vaccination. The receptor source for this set is a human donor who received a COVID-19 vaccine. CDR3s include the opening cysteine and the closing phenylalanine or tryptophan. Each record gives: clone size, D gene, J gene, V gene, CDR3 DNA, CDR3 protein. A D gene is named only where the DNA matches it firmly. Size is omitted from some rows. Given values are once, few, many or a class for expanded clones.

clone size: NA
D gene: TRBD2
J gene: TRBJ2-1
V gene: TRBV28
CDR3 DNA: TGTGCCAGCAGTGGGGGAGGAGCGGGGGGTTTAAATGAGCAGTTCTTC
CDR3 protein: CASSGGGAGGLNEQFF

clone size: NA
D gene: NA
J gene: TRBJ1-4
V gene: TRBV14
CDR3 DNA: TGTGCCAGCAGCCAAGATCTGGGGTGGGATGAAAAACTGTTTTTT
CDR3 protein: CASSQDLGWDEKLFF

clone size: NA
D gene: NA
J gene: TRBJ1-5
V gene: TRBV6-2/TRBV6-3
CDR3 DNA: TGTGCCAGCAGTGCACAGTATAGCAATCAGCCCCAGCATTTT
CDR3 protein: CASSAQYSNQPQHF

clone size: NA
D gene: NA
J gene: TRBJ1-5
V gene: TRBV5-1
CDR3 DNA: TGCGCCAGCAGCTTGGTGGGAGACAGCAATCAGCCCCAGCATTTT
CDR3 protein: CASSLVGDSNQPQHF

clone size: few
D gene: NA
J gene: TRBJ2-1
V gene: TRBV18
CDR3 DNA: TGTGCCAGCTCACCATCCCTGAGGAATGAGCAGTTCTTC
CDR3 protein: CASSPSLRNEQFF

clone size: NA
D gene: TRBD1
J gene: TRBJ2-3
V gene: TRBV6-6
CDR3 DNA: TGTGCCAGCCTCTATACTGGGACAGGCACAGATACGCAGTATTTT
CDR3 protein: CASLYTGTGTDTQYF

clone size: once
D gene: NA
J gene: TRBJ1-4
V gene: TRBV15
CDR3 DNA: TGTGCCACCAGCAGAGCTGGGGGTTGGGGAACTAATGAAAAACTGTTTTTT
CDR3 protein: CATSRAGGWGTNEKLFF

clone size: NA
D gene: NA
J gene: TRBJ1-6
V gene: TRBV2
CDR3 DNA: TGTGCCAGCAGTGCAAGGCATAATTCACCCCTCCACTTT
CDR3 protein: CASSARHNSPLHF

clone size: NA
D gene: TRBD2
J gene: TRBJ2-5
V gene: TRBV18
CDR3 DNA: TGTGCCAGCTCATCTCGGACTAGCGGGGTTATAGAGACCCAGTACTTC
CDR3 protein: CASSSRTSGVIETQYF

clone size: NA
D gene: NA
J gene: TRBJ2-3
V gene: TRBV7-8
CDR3 DNA: TGTGCCAGCAGCTTAGGGGTTTCGGCAGATACGCAGTATTTT
CDR3 protein: CASSLGVSADTQYF